This T cell receptor (beta chain) was sequenced for a study of blood T cell repertoires in acute mononucleosis (dated by TCRdb to the early 2020s). For the study in its entirety: To capture the memory response, convalescent samples were obtained between 5 and 8 months after the acute presentation. The mean blood EBV load was about 3.8 log10 genome copies per million B cells in acute infection and 2.5 to 3 at convalescence.

Taken from cysteine to phenylalanine, the CDR3 has 11 residues. Only CDR3 DNA remains: 33 bases, in frame from the first base. Taken from the germline V gene, the CDR1 and CDR2 loops are WSHSY and SAAADI. General conclusions and limits of the study: For BRLF1 (YVL-BR), a dominant role in TCR repertoire selection was played by TCRalpha CDR3 motifs, whereas only a minimal role was played by TCRbeta. Low acute-to-convalescent clonotype overlap might partly reflect sampling error, because only a fraction of each donor's blood was analyzed. Only approximately 10% of unique acute clonotypes persisted into convalescence, yet these made up most of the response; new diverse de novo clonotypes seemingly replaced the rest. With just a few donors in the cohort, the group averages were based on very few individuals.

In its sample, this clone was seen a few times. One end of the junction does not line up with germline, which may come from a read error. The same CDR3 arises from other DNA sequences in this sample as well. This sample's time point label indicates: convalescence about 6 months (5-8 months) after acute presentation (visit 7). Over the course of primary infection, this study followed CD8 T cell responses against two immunodominant EBV epitopes, BRLF1 109 (YVL-BR) and BMLF1 280 (GLC-BM). Primary EBV infection was indicated by a positive serum heterophile antibody test and EBV viral capsid antigen-specific IgM. Magnetic positive selection (MACS) was first used to enrich total CD8 T cells from PBMCs. Live CD3+ CD8+ tetramer+ cells were sorted on a FACSAria III to over 85% purity. A PE-conjugated tetramer loaded with the BRLF1 109-117 peptide was used for cell sorting. At both acute infection and convalescence, EBV epitope-specific CD8 T cells were tetramer-sorted, and the TCR repertoires of those cells were deep-sequenced directly ex vivo. Donors were three people aged roughly 18 to 29 with clinical acute infectious mononucleosis and laboratory evidence of primary EBV infection. Heparinized peripheral blood was drawn at clinical presentation with mononucleosis symptoms and again about 6 months later. PBMCs were isolated by Ficoll-Paque density gradient centrifugation.

Total RNA from at least 8,500 sorted tetramer+ CD8 T cells was reverse transcribed into cDNA for TCR profiling. PCR with primers that anneal to V and J regions amplified CDR3 regions and added unique molecular identifiers to track templates. The immunoSEQ platform, including its sequencing and error-correction standards, was used to profile TCRalpha and TCRbeta chains. Under the source paper's analysis protocol: Clonal copy numbers were corrected for sequencing and PCR errors, and CDR3s were defined according to IMGT conventions. Analysis was limited to productive rearrangements and used immunoSEQ Analyzer versions 2.0 and 3.0, and gene-pairing frequencies were further processed in Microsoft Excel. Circos plots were used to visualize V-J pairings, and MEME plus a custom motifSearch program were used to find CDR3 motifs. The OLGA algorithm was used to calculate the probability of generation of TCR sequences. Clonotypes seen at both visits were designated persistent, clonotypes seen only acutely were designated nonpersistent, and clonotypes seen only at convalescence were designated de novo. A public TCR was defined as an amino acid clonotype used by more than one donor. TCRdb took over this immuneACCESS table, retaining in-frame rearrangements with V and J assigned. Such tables are incomplete; in checked studies, under half of the missing clones stem from an unresolved V gene, and the remainder is unexplained. The V and J calls and clone size are taken from that table; D and trimming were inferred from the DNA. Recorded for this sample are 1,500 to 1,600 clones; roughly 23% of them occurred a single time. Of the sample, roughly 35% is held by the ten largest clones.

This sequence uses TRBV10-2 and TRBJ2-1, with the D gene call left open. Sequences were derived from EBV YVL epitope tetramer+ CD8+ T cells sorted from PBMCs, sampled during convalescence from infectious mononucleosis. Interpreted using the paper, the cell subset or site label stands for: CD8 T cells binding a tetramer with EBV BRLF1 109-117 peptide (YVL-BR). This receptor was identified in a young woman with infectious mononucleosis caused by EBV. CDR3 region: CASSAHNEQFF. The DNA is as follows: TGTGCCAGCAGTGCCCACAATGAGCAGTTCTTC.